This TCR beta chain was captured by sequencing in a study of T cell responses to AZD1222 COVID-19 vaccine. The CDR3 runs to 16 residues. Germline V gives CDR1 SEHNR, CDR2 FQNEAQ (reference sequence). Trimming took 5 bases from V and 4 from J; bases not matched to a gene: 12. The method was immunoSEQ multiplex PCR; TCRdb's version includes in-frame clones alone and lacks a portion of them. The sample holds 150,000 to 200,000 clones; approximately 92% are singletons and the top ten take under 2.5%. The sequenced sample was peripheral blood, obtained on day 0 of AZD1222 vaccination. The rearrangement joins TRBV7-9 to TRBJ1-1; 8 bases line up with TRBD1. The sequence was obtained from an adult in good health. DNA of the CDR3: TGTGCCAGCAGCCCCACCGACAGGGGTCGGACCACTGAAGCTTTCTTT. The encoded protein is CASSPTDRGRTTEAFF.